Listed below are T cell receptor beta chains from one sample, sequenced in a study of cytomegalovirus exposure and HLA in healthy donors. TCRdb's table, derived via immunoSEQ multiplex PCR, lists solely in-frame clones and lacks some. Altogether 200,000 to 250,000 clones are present, around 80% being singletons, with the ten largest covering 2.5% to 3%. The sequencing sample was made of PBMCs. These receptors originate from a woman in her fifties or sixties in good health and CMV-seropositive. The CDR3 runs from the conserved cysteine through the conserved F or W. D genes are given only for firm matches. Not every row has a clone size; where given, it reads once, few, many or a size class.

V	D	J	size	CDR3	DNA
TRBV4-3	.	TRBJ1-2	.	CASSQDRGTYGYTF	TGCGCCAGCAGCCAAGATCGGGGGACCTATGGCTACACCTTC
TRBV30	.	TRBJ2-7	.	CAWSVGVYEQYF	TGTGCCTGGAGTGTAGGGGTCTACGAGCAGTACTTC
TRBV9	TRBD2	TRBJ2-1	.	CASSPLGRGAGNEQFF	TGTGCCAGCAGCCCTTTGGGGCGGGGGGCCGGGAATGAGCAGTTCTTC
TRBV12-5	.	TRBJ1-5	.	CASAGGNRQPQHF	TGTGCTAGCGCCGGGGGGAATAGACAGCCCCAGCATTTT
TRBV18	.	TRBJ2-5	.	CASSPALGRETQYF	TGTGCCAGCTCCCCCGCGCTGGGCCGAGAGACCCAGTACTTC
TRBV2	.	TRBJ2-1	.	CASSVSSEQFF	TGTGCCAGCAGTGTAAGTAGTGAGCAGTTCTTC
TRBV10-3	TRBD1	TRBJ2-7	once	CAISETRDRGGEQYF	TGTGCCATCAGTGAGACCCGGGACAGGGGTGGCGAGCAGTACTTC
TRBV28	TRBD1	TRBJ2-7	.	CASRVGTGFEQYF	TGTGCCAGCAGGGTCGGGACAGGGTTCGAGCAGTACTTC
TRBV7-6	TRBD2	TRBJ2-7	.	CASSSTWTSGTLYEQYF	TGTGCCAGCAGCTCAACCTGGACTAGCGGGACCCTCTACGAGCAGTACTTC
TRBV10-2	.	TRBJ2-1	.	CASSQGDLRGAEQFF	TGCGCCAGTTCCCAGGGGGACCTCCGCGGGGCGGAGCAGTTCTTC
TRBV18	.	TRBJ1-4	once	CASSPAGDREKLFF	TGTGCCAGCTCACCTGCGGGGGATCGAGAAAAACTGTTTTTT
TRBV21-1	.	TRBJ1-2	.	CASSKPINYGYTF	TGTGCCAGCAGCAAACCCATTAACTATGGCTACACCTTC
TRBV6-1	.	TRBJ1-1	.	CASKVVGGRTEAFF	TGTGCCAGCAAAGTCGTCGGGGGGCGGACTGAAGCTTTCTTT
TRBV10-1	TRBD1	TRBJ2-3	.	CASNARDRGRDTQYF	TGCGCCAGCAATGCCCGGGACAGGGGGCGGGATACGCAGTATTTT
TRBV10-3	TRBD2	TRBJ2-7	.	CAISRTSGTYEQYF	TGTGCCATCAGTAGGACTAGCGGAACCTACGAGCAGTACTTC
TRBV29-1	.	TRBJ1-2	once	CSVVGSEGYTF	TGCAGCGTTGTAGGCAGCGAAGGCTACACCTTC
TRBV5-1	TRBD1	TRBJ1-1	.	CASSLDPYTGVEAFF	TGCGCCAGCAGCTTGGACCCCTATACAGGGGTAGAAGCTTTCTTT
TRBV10-2	.	TRBJ1-5	few	CASSGPSPQPQHF	TGCGCCAGCAGTGGCCCCAGTCCTCAGCCCCAGCATTTT
TRBV19	TRBD1	TRBJ2-2	few	CASSPDRGGTGELFF	TGTGCCAGTAGTCCGGACAGGGGAGGGACCGGGGAGCTGTTTTTT
TRBV5-1	.	TRBJ2-5	.	CASSLGGWETQYF	TGCGCCAGCAGCTTGGGCGGGTGGGAGACCCAGTACTTC
TRBV11-2	.	TRBJ1-5	.	CASSLDPQGQPQHF	TGTGCCAGCAGCTTAGATCCCCAGGGTCAGCCCCAGCATTTT
TRBV5-4	TRBD2	TRBJ2-3	once	CASSGGLAGGLQDTQYF	TGTGCCAGCAGCGGAGGGCTAGCGGGGGGGCTGCAAGATACGCAGTATTTT
TRBV5-6	TRBD1	TRBJ1-5	.	CASSWGRGLSQPQHF	TGTGCCAGCAGCTGGGGCAGGGGGCTGTCTCAGCCCCAGCATTTT
TRBV7-2	TRBD1	TRBJ2-7	.	CASSATGAPSYEQYF	TGTGCCAGCAGCGCCACAGGGGCTCCCTCCTACGAGCAGTACTTC
TRBV6-4	.	TRBJ1-1	.	CASSVTEGVGRAFF	TGTGCCAGCAGTGTCACAGAGGGGGTCGGGCGAGCTTTCTTT
TRBV5-1	.	TRBJ1-1	.	CASSRLAGDAEAFF	TGCGCCAGCAGTCGTTTGGCAGGGGACGCTGAAGCTTTCTTT
TRBV10-3	.	TRBJ2-3	.	CAMSAGADTQYF	TGTGCCATGTCGGCAGGGGCCGATACGCAGTATTTT
TRBV10-3	TRBD1	TRBJ1-2	.	CAISWGQGNGYTF	TGTGCCATCAGCTGGGGACAGGGTAATGGCTACACCTTC
TRBV30	.	TRBJ1-4	once	CAWSRDMSNEKLFF	TGTGCCTGGAGCAGGGACATGTCTAATGAAAAACTGTTTTTT
TRBV7-2	TRBD2	TRBJ2-7	.	CASSTRLAGDSYEQYF	TGTGCCAGCAGCACCCGACTAGCGGGGGATTCCTACGAGCAGTACTTC
TRBV4-1	.	TRBJ2-7	.	CASSQGSAFSGGYEQYF	TGCGCCAGCAGCCAAGGGTCGGCTTTCTCAGGAGGCTACGAGCAGTACTTC
TRBV7-9	TRBD1	TRBJ1-2	.	CASSVGTGETHGYTF	TGTGCCAGCAGCGTCGGGACAGGAGAGACCCATGGCTACACCTTC
TRBV12-5	TRBD2	TRBJ2-5	.	CASGTGLAGGLETQYF	TGTGCTAGTGGTACGGGACTAGCGGGGGGGCTTGAGACCCAGTACTTC
TRBV6-5	TRBD1	TRBJ1-1	.	CASSRTGTVNTEAFF	TGTGCCAGCAGTCGCACCGGGACAGTGAACACTGAAGCTTTCTTT
TRBV7-2	.	TRBJ2-1	.	CASSLAPEGSGQFF	TGTGCCAGCAGCTTAGCGCCAGAGGGAAGTGGTCAGTTCTTC
TRBV5-4	.	TRBJ2-7	few	CASSFSPSYYEQYF	TGTGCCAGCAGCTTCAGCCCTAGCTACTACGAGCAGTACTTC
TRBV5-1	TRBD1	TRBJ1-2	.	CASSRDRGSNYGYTF	TGCGCCAGCAGCCGCGACAGGGGTTCCAACTATGGCTACACCTTC
TRBV5-6	.	TRBJ1-1	few	CASSLQGPTEAFF	TGTGCCAGCAGCTTGCAGGGGCCCACTGAAGCTTTCTTT
TRBV6-1	.	TRBJ1-2	.	CASSEAGGADGYTF	TGTGCCAGCAGTGAAGCGGGAGGGGCCGATGGCTACACCTTC
TRBV5-1	TRBD2	TRBJ2-1	once	CASRGGLAPNEQFF	TGCGCCAGCAGAGGGGGACTAGCCCCCAATGAGCAGTTCTTC
TRBV2	.	TRBJ2-5	.	CASSDSASREAQYF	TGTGCCAGCAGTGATTCGGCTAGCAGGGAGGCCCAGTACTTC
TRBV4-3	.	TRBJ1-1	.	CASSLRPNTEAFF	TGCGCCAGCAGCCTCAGGCCGAACACTGAAGCTTTCTTT
TRBV5-4	TRBD2	TRBJ2-5	.	CASTLGHSGRMETQYF	TGTGCCAGCACCCTCGGGCATAGCGGGAGGATGGAGACCCAGTACTTC
TRBV28	TRBD2	TRBJ2-7	.	CASSLYLGGGAGYEQYF	TGTGCCAGCAGTTTATATTTGGGCGGGGGGGCTGGCTACGAGCAGTACTTC
TRBV29-1	TRBD1	TRBJ1-2	once	CSVGTGYGYTF	TGCAGCGTTGGGACAGGCTACGGCTACACCTTC
TRBV7-2	TRBD1	TRBJ1-2	.	CASTPDRDRGLGYTF	TGTGCCAGCACCCCCGACCGGGACAGGGGGCTTGGCTACACCTTC
TRBV5-4	TRBD2	TRBJ2-1	.	CASSFGSSGVGQFF	TGTGCCAGCAGCTTTGGGTCTAGCGGGGTGGGGCAGTTCTTC
TRBV18	.	TRBJ2-2	.	CASSLQVDGTGELFF	TGTGCCAGCTCTCTACAGGTAGATGGCACCGGGGAGCTGTTTTTT
TRBV21-1	.	TRBJ1-1	.	CASSKPGQMNTEAFF	TGTGCCAGCAGCAAACCGGGACAGATGAACACTGAAGCTTTCTTT
TRBV5-6	TRBD1	TRBJ1-6	.	CASSFGTGPNSPLHF	TGTGCCAGCAGCTTCGGGACAGGTCCTAATTCACCCCTCCACTTT
TRBV7-7	.	TRBJ2-7	.	CATGEGGEQYF	TGTGCCACCGGAGAGGGTGGAGAGCAGTACTTC
TRBV4-3	.	TRBJ1-1	.	CASSQDLGRDSTAFF	TGCGCCAGCAGCCAAGATCTGGGCAGGGACTCAACAGCTTTCTTT
TRBV19	TRBD1	TRBJ1-2	.	CASSIFGTGSDYGYTF	TGTGCCAGTAGTATTTTCGGGACAGGGTCGGACTATGGCTACACCTTC